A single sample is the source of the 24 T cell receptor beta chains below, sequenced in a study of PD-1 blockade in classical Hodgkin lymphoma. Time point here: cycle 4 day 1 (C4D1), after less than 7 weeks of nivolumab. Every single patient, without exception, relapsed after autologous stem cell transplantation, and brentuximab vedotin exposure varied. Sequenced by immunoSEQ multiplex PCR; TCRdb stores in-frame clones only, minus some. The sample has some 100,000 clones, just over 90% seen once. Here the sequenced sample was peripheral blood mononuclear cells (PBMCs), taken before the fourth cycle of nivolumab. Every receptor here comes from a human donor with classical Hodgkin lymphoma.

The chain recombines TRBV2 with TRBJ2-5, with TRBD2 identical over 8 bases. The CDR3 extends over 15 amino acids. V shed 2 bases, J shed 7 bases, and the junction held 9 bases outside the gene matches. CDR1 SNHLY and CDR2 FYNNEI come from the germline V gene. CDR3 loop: CASSELPGGTRTQYF. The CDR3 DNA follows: TGTGCCAGCAGTGAACTACCGGGAGGGACTAGGACCCAGTACTTC.

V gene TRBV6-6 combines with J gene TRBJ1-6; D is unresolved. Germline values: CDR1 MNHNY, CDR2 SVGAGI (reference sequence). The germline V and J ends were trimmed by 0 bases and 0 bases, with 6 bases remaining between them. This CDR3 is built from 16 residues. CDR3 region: CASSYSVSSYNSPLHF. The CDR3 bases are TGTGCCAGCAGTTACTCGGTCAGCTCCTATAATTCACCCCTCCACTTT.

The CDR3 DNA reads TGTGCCAGCAGTTTACTGAGGGGCCGAAACACTGAAGCTTTCTTT. Translating it yields CASSLLRGRNTEAFF. V is TRBV27 and J is TRBJ1-1; D might be TRBD1 (5 bases). The CDR3 consists of 15 residues. V was shortened by 2 bases and J by 2 bases, with 12 bases between the two germline ends. CDR1 MNHEY and CDR2 SMNVEV come from the germline V gene (reference sequence).

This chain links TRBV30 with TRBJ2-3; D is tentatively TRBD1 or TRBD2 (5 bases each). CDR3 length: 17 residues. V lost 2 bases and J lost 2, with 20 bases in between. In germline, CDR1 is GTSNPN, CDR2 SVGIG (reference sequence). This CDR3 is CAWSKAGSPLSTDTQYF. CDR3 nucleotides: TGTGCCTGGAGTAAGGCAGGGAGCCCCCTTTCCACAGATACGCAGTATTTT.

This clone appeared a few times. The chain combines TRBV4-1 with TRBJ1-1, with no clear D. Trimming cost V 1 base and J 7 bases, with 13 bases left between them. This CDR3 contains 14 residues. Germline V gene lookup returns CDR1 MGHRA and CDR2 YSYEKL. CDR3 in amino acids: CASSQVGRKLEAFF. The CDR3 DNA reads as TGCGCCAGCAGCCAAGTCGGCAGGAAGCTTGAAGCTTTCTTT.

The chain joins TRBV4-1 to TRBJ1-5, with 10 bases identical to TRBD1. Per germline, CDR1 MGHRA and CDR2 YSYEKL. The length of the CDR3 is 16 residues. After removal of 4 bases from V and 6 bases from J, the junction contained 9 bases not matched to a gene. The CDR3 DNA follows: TGCGCCAGCAGCCGGACCGGGACAGGGGTATCTCAGCCCCAGCATTTT. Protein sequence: CASSRTGTGVSQPQHF.

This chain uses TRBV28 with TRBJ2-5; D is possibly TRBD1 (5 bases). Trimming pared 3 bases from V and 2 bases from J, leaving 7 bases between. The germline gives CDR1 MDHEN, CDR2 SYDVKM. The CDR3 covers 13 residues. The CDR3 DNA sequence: TGTGCCAGCAGTTTCCAGGGTCAAGAGACCCAGTACTTC. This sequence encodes CASSFQGQETQYF. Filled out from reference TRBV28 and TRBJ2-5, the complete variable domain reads DVKVTQSSRYLVKRTGEKVFLECVQDMDHENMFWYRQDPGLGLRLIYFSYDVKMKEKGDIPEGYSVSREKKERFSLILESASTNQTSMYLCASSFQGQETQYFGPGTRLLVL.

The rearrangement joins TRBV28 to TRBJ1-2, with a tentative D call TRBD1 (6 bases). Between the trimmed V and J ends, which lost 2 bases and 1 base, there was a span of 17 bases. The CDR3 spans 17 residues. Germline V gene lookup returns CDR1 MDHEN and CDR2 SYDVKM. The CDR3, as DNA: TGTGCCAGCAGTTTAGTGCAACAGGGAGGGAGTAACTATGGCTACACCTTC. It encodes CASSLVQQGGSNYGYTF.

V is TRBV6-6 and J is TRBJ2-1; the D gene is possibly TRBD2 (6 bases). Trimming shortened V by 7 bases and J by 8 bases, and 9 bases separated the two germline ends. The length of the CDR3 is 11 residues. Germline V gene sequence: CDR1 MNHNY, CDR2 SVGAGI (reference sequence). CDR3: CASKLADEQFF. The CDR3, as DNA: TGTGCCAGCAAACTAGCCGATGAGCAGTTCTTC.

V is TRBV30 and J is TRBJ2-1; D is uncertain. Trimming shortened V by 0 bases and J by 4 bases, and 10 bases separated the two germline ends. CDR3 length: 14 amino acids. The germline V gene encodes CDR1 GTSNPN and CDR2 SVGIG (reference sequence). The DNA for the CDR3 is TGTGCCTGGAGTGTTGGGCATGGGTACAATGAGCAGTTCTTC. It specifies CAWSVGHGYNEQFF.

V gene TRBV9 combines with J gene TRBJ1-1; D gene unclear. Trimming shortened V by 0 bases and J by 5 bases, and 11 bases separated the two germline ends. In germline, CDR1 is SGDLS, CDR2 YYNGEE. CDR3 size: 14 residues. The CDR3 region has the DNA TGTGCCAGCAGCGTAGCCCATGTTGGGACTGAAGCTTTCTTT. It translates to CASSVAHVGTEAFF.

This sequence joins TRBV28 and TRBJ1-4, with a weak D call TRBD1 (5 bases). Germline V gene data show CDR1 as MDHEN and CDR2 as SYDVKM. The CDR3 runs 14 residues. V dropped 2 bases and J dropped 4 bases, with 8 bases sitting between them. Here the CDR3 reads CASSLVRVNEKLFF. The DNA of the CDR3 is TGTGCCAGCAGTTTAGTCAGGGTTAATGAAAAACTGTTTTTT.

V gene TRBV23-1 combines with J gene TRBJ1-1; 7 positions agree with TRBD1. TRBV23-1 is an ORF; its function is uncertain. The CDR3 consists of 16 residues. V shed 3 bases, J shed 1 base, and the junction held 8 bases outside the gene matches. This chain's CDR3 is CASSHTGVGGNTEAFF. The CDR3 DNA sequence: TGCGCCAGCAGTCACACAGGGGTAGGGGGGAACACTGAAGCTTTCTTT.

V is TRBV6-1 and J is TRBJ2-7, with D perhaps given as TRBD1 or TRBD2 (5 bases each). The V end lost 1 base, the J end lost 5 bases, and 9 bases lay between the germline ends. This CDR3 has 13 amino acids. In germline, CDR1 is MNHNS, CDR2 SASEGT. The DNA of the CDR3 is TGTGCCAGCAGTGAAGACGGGGCGGACGAGCAGTACTTC. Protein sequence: CASSEDGADEQYF.

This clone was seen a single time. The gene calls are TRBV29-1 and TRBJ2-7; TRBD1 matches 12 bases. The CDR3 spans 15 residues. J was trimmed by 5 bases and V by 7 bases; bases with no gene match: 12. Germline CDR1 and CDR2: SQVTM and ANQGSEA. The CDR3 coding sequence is TGCAGCGCCCTGGGTTGGGGACAGGGGGCGAACGAGCAGTACTTC. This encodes CSALGWGQGANEQYF.

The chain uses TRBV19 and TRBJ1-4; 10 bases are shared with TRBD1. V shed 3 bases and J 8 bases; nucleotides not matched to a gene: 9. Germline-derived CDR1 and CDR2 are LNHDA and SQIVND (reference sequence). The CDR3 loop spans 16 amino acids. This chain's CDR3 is CASSIPYGTGVEKLFF. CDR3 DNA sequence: TGTGCCAGTAGTATTCCCTACGGGACAGGGGTCGAAAAACTGTTTTTT.

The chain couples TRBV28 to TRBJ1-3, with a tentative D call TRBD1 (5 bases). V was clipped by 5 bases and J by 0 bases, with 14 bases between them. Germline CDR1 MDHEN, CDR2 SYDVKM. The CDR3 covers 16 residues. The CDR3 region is CASSPATASSGNTIYF. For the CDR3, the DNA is TGTGCCAGCAGTCCCGCGACAGCGAGCTCTGGAAACACCATATATTTT.

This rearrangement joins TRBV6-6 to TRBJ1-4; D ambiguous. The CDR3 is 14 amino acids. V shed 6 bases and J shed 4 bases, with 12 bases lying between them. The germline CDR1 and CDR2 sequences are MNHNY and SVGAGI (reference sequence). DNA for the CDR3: TGTGCCAGCAGGGACCGGTCCCGTAATGAAAAACTGTTTTTT. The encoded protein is CASRDRSRNEKLFF.

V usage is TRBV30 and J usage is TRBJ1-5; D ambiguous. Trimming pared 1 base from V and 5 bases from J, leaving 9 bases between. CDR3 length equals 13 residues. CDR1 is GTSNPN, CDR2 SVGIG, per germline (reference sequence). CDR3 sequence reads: CAWSGQMDQPQHF. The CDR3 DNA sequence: TGTGCCTGGAGTGGACAAATGGATCAGCCCCAGCATTTT.

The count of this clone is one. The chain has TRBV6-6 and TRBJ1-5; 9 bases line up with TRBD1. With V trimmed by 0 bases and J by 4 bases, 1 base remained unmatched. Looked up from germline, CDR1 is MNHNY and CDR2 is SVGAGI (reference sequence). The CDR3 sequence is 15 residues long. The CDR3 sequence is CASSYSDRGNQPQHF. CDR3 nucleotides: TGTGCCAGCAGTTACTCGGACAGGGGAAATCAGCCCCAGCATTTT.

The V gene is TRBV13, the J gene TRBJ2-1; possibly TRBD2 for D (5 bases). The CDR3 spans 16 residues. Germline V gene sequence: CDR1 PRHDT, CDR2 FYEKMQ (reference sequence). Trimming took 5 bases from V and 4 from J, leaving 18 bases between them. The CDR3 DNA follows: TGTGCCAGCAGCGTAACGACCGCTAGCCCGTACAATGAGCAGTTCTTC. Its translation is CASSVTTASPYNEQFF.

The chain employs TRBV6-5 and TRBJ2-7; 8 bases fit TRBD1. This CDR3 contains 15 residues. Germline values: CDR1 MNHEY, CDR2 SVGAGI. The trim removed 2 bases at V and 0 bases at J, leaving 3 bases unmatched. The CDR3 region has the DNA TGTGCCAGCAGTTACGTAGGGACAGGCTCCTACGAGCAGTACTTC. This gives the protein CASSYVGTGSYEQYF.

The CDR3 sequence: CAWRSAGGSGTDTQYF. In DNA, the CDR3 is TGTGCCTGGAGGTCCGCGGGCGGGAGTGGCACAGATACGCAGTATTTT. The chain links TRBV30 to TRBJ2-3, with 7 bases aligning to TRBD2. This CDR3 region has 16 residues. V trimming: 3 bases; J trimming: 1 base; junction bases outside the gene matches: 10. CDR1 is GTSNPN and CDR2 is SVGIG in the germline V gene (reference sequence).

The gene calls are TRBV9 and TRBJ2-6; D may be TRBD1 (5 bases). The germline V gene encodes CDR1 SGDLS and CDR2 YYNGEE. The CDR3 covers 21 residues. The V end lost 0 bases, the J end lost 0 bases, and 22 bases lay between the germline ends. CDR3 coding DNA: TGTGCCAGCAGCGTAGGATTCCAGGGAAATAGGGATCTCTCTGGGGCCAACGTCCTGACTTTC. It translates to CASSVGFQGNRDLSGANVLTF.